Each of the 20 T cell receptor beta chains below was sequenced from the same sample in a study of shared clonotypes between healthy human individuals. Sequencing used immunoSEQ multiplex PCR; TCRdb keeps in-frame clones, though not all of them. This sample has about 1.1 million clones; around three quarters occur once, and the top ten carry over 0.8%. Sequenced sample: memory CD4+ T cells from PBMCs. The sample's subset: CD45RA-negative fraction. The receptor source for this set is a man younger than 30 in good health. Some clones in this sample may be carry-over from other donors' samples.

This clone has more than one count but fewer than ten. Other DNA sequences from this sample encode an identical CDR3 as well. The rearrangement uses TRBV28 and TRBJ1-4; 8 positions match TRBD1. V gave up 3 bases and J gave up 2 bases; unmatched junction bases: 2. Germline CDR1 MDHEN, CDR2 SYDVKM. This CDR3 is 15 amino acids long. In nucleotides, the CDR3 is TGTGCCAGCAGTTTGCAGGGGGCGACTAATGAAAAACTGTTTTTT. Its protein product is CASSLQGATNEKLFF.

CDR3 coding DNA: TGTGCCAGCAGTCCGGGGCCCAGGGGTTGGAGCTACACCTTC. Its translation: CASSPGPRGWSYTF. This chain uses TRBV27 with TRBJ1-2, with D possibly matching TRBD1 (6 bases). CDR3 size: 14 residues. Germline lookup yields CDR1 MNHEY and CDR2 SMNVEV (reference sequence). V lost 5 bases and J lost 9, with 19 bases in between.

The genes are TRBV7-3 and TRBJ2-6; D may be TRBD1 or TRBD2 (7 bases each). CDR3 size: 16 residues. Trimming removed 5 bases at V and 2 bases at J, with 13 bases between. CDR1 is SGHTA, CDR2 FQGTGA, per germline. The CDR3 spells CASSPQGGTGANVLTF. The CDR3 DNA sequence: TGTGCCAGCAGCCCCCAGGGGGGGACTGGGGCCAACGTCCTGACTTTC.

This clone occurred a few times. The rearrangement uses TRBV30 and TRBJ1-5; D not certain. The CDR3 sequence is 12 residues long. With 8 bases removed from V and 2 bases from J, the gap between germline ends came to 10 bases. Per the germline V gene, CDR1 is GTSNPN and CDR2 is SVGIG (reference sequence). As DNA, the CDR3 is TGTGCCCAAGGGAGCGGCAATCAGCCCCAGCATTTT. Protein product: CAQGSGNQPQHF.

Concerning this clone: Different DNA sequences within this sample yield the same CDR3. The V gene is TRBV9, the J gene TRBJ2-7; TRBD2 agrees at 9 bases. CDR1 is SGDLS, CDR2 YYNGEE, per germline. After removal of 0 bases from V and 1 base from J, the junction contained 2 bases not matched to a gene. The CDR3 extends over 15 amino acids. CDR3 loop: CASSVGAGGSYEQYF. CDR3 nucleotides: TGTGCCAGCAGCGTAGGAGCGGGAGGTTCCTACGAGCAGTACTTC.

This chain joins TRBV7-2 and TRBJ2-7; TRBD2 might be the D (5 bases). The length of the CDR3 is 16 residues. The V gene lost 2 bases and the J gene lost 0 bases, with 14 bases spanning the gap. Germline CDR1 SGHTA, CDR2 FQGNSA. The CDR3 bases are TGTGCCAGCAGCTTATCCAGCGGCCAGACCTCCTACGAGCAGTACTTC. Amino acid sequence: CASSLSSGQTSYEQYF.

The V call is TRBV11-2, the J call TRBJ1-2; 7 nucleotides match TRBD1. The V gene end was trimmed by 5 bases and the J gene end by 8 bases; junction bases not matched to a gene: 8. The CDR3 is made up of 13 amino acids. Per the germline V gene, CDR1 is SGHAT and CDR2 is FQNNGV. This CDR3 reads CASSPRTGGGYTF. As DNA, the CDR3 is TGTGCCAGCAGCCCTAGGACAGGCGGCGGCTACACCTTC.

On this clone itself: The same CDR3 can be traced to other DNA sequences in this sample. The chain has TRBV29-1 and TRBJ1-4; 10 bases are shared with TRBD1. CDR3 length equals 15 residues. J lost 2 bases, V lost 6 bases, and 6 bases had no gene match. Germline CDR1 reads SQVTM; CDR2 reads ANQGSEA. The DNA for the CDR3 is TGCAGCGTAACCGGGACAGGGGCCACTAATGAAAAACTGTTTTTT. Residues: CSVTGTGATNEKLFF.

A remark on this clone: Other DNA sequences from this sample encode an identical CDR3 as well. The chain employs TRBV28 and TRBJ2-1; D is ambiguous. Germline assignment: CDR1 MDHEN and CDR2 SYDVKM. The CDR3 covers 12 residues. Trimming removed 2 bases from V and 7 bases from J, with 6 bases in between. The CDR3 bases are TGTGCCAGCAGTTTACTAGGAAATGAGCAGTTCTTC. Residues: CASSLLGNEQFF. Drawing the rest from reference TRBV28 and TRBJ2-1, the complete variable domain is DVKVTQSSRYLVKRTGEKVFLECVQDMDHENMFWYRQDPGLGLRLIYFSYDVKMKEKGDIPEGYSVSREKKERFSLILESASTNQTSMYLCASSLLGNEQFFGPGTRLTVL.

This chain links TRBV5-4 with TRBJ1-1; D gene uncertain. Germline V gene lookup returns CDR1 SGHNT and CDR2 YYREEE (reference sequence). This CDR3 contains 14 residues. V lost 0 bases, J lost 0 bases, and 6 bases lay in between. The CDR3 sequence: CASSLESMNTEAFF. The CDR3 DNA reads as TGTGCCAGCAGCTTGGAGTCAATGAACACTGAAGCTTTCTTT.

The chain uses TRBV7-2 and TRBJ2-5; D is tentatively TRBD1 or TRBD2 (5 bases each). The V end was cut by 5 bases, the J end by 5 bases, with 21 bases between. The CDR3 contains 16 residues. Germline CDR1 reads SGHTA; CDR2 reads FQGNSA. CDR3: CASSPTPGPGWETQYF. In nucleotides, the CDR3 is TGTGCCAGCAGCCCGACGCCGGGACCCGGGTGGGAGACCCAGTACTTC. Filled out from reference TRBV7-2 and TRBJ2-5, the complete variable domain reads GAGVSQSPSNKVTEKGKDVELRCDPISGHTALYWYRQSLGQGLEFLIYFQGNSAPDKSGLPSDRFSAERTGGSVSTLTIQRTQQEDSAVYLCASSPTPGPGWETQYFGPGTRLLVL.

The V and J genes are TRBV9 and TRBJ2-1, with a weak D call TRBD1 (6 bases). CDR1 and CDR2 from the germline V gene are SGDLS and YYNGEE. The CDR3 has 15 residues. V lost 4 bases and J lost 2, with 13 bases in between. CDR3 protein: CASSPRDTPYNEQFF. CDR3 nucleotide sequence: TGTGCCAGCAGCCCCCGGGACACCCCCTACAATGAGCAGTTCTTC.

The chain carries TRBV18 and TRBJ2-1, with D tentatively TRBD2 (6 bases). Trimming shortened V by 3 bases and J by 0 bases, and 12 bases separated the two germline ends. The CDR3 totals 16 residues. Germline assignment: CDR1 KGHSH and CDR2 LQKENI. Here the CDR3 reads CASSPSSGNSYNEQFF. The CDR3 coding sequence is TGTGCCAGCTCACCGAGTAGCGGAAACTCCTACAATGAGCAGTTCTTC.

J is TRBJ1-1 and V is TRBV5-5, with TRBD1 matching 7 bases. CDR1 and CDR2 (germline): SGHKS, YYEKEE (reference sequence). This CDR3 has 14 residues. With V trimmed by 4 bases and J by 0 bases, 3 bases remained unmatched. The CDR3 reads CASSATGMNTEAFF. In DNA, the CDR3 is TGTGCCAGCAGCGCGACAGGGATGAACACTGAAGCTTTCTTT.

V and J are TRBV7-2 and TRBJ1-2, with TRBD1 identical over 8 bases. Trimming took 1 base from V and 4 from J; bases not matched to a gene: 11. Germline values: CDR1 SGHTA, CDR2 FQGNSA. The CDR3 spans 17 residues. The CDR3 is CASSLDHLQGDLYGYTF. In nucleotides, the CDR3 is TGTGCCAGCAGCTTAGACCACTTACAGGGGGACCTCTATGGCTACACCTTC.

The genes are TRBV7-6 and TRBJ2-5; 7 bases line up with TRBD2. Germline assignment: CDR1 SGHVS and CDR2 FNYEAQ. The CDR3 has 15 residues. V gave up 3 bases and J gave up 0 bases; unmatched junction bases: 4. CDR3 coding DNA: TGTGCCAGCAGCTTCAATAGCGGGCACCAAGAGACCCAGTACTTC. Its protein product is CASSFNSGHQETQYF.

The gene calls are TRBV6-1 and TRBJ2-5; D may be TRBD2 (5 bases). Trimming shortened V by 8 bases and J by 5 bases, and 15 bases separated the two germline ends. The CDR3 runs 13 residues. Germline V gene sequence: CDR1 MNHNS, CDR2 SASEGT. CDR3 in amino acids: CASCLLGKETQYF. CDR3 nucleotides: TGTGCCAGCTGCCTACTCGGGAAGGAGACCCAGTACTTC.

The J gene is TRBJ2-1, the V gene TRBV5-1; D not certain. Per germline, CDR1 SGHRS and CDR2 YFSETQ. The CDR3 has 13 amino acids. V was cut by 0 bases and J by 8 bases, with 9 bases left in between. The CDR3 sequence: CASSLVRHDEQFF. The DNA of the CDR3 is TGCGCCAGCAGCTTGGTTCGGCACGATGAGCAGTTCTTC. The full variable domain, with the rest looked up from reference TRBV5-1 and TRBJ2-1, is KAGVTQTPRYLIKTRGQQVTLSCSPISGHRSVSWYQQTPGQGLQFLFEYFSETQRNKGNFPGRFSGRQFSNSRSEMNVSTLELGDSALYLCASSLVRHDEQFFGPGTRLTVL.

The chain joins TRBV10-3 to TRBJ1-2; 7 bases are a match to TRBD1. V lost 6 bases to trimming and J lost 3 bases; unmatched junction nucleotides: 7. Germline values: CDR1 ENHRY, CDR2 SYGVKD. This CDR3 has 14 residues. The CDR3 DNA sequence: TGTGCCATCAGGAGGACCGGGACAGACTATGGCTACACCTTC. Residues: CAIRRTGTDYGYTF.

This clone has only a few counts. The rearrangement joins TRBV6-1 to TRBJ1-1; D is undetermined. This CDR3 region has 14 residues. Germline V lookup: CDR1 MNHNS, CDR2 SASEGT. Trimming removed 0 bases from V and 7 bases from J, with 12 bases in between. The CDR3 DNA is TGTGCCAGCAGTGAAGCTCTCGGACGGCTTGAAGCTTTCTTT. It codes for CASSEALGRLEAFF.